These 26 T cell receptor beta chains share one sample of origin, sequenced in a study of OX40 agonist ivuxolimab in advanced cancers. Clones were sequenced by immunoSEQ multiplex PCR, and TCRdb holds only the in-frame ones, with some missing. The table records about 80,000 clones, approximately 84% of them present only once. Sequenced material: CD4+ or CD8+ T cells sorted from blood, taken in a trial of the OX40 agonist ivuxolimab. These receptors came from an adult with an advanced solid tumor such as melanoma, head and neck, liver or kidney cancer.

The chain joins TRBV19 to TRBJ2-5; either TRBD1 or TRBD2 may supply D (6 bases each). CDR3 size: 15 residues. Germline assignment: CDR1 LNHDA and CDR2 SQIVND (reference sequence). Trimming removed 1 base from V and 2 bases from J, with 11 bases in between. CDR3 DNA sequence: TGTGCCAGTAGTATAGGGGGGGCAGTACAAGAGACCCAGTACTTC. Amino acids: CASSIGGAVQETQYF.

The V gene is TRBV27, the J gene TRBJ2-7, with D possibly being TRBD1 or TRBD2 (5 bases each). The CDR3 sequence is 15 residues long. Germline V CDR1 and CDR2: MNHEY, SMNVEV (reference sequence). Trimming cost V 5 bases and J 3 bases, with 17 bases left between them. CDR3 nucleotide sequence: TGTGCCAGCAGTATTACCCCTCCGGGGCTCTACGAGCAGTACTTC. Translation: CASSITPPGLYEQYF.

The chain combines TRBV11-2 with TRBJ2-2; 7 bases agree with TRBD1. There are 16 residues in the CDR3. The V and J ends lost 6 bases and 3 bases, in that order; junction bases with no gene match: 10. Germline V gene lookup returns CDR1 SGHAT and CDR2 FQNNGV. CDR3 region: CASSFLGGGDTGELFF. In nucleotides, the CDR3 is TGTGCCAGCAGTTTCCTAGGGGGCGGAGACACCGGGGAGCTGTTTTTT.

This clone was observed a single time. The CDR3 nucleotides read TGCAGCGCAAGGGACAGGGTGCTTTCACCCCTCCACTTT. Amino acid sequence: CSARDRVLSPLHF. V and J are TRBV29-1 and TRBJ1-6; 9 bases align to TRBD1. V trimming: 7 bases; J trimming: 9 bases; junction bases outside the gene matches: 7. Looked up from germline, CDR1 is SQVTM and CDR2 is ANQGSEA. CDR3 length: 13 residues.

The CDR3: CASSLDRSTDTQYF. As DNA, the CDR3 is TGTGCCAGCAGTTTAGATAGGAGCACAGATACGCAGTATTTT. The chain recombines TRBV6-5 with TRBJ2-3; D not certain. V lost 4 bases and J lost 0, with 8 bases in between. The CDR3 is 14 residues long. Germline lookup yields CDR1 MNHEY and CDR2 SVGAGI.

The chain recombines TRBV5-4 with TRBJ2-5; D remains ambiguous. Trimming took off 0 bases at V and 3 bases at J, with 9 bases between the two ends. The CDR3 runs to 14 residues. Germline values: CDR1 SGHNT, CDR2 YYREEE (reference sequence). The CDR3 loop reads CASSLASMKETQYF. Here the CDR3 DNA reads TGTGCCAGCAGCTTGGCTAGTATGAAAGAGACCCAGTACTTC.

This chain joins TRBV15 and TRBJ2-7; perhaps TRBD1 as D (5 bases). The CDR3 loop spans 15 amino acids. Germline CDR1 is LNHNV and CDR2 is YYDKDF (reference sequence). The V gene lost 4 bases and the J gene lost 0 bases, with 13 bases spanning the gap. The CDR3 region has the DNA TGTGCCACCAGCACCAGGGCCGTGAGCTCCTACGAGCAGTACTTC. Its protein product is CATSTRAVSSYEQYF.

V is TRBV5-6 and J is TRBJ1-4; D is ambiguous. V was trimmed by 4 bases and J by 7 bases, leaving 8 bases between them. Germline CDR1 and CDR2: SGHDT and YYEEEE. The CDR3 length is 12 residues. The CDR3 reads CASSREFEKLFF. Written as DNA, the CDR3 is TGTGCCAGCAGCAGGGAATTTGAAAAACTGTTTTTT.

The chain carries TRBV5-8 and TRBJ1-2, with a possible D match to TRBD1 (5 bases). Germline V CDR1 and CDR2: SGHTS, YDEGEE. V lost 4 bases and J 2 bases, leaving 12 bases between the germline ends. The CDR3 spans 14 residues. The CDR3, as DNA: TGTGCCAGCAGCCCCTTCCGGACAAACTATGGCTACACCTTC. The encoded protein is CASSPFRTNYGYTF.

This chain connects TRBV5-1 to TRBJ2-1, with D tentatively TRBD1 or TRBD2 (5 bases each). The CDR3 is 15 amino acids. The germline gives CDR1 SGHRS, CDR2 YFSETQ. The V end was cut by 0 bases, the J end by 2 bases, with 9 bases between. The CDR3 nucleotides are TGCGCCAGCAGCTTGGTGGGGGTTACCTACAATGAGCAGTTCTTC. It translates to CASSLVGVTYNEQFF.

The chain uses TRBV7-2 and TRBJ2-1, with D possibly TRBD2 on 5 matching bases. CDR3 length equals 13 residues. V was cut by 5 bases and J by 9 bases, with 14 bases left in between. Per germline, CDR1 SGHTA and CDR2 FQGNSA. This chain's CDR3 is CASSRALRAEQFF. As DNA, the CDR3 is TGTGCCAGCAGCCGAGCACTGAGGGCTGAGCAGTTCTTC.

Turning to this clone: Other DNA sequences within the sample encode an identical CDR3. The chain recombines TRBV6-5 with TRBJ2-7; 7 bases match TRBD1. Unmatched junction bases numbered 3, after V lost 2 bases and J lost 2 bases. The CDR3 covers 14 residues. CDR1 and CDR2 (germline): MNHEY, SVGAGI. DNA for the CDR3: TGTGCCAGCAGTTACAGGACAGGAACCTACGAGCAGTACTTC. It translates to CASSYRTGTYEQYF.

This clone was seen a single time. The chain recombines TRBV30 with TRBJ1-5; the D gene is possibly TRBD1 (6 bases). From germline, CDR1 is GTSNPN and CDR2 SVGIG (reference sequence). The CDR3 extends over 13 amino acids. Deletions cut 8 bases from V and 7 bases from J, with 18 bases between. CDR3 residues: CAQAGGAGQPQHF. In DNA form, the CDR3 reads TGTGCCCAAGCTGGGGGCGCAGGGCAGCCCCAGCATTTT.

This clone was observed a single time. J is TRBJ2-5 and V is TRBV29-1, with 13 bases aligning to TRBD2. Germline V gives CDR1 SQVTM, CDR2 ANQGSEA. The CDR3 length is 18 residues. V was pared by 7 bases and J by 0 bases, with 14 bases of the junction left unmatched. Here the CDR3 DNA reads TGCAGCGCTAAAGGGACTAGCGGGACAAGGTCGTACCAAGAGACCCAGTACTTC. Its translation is CSAKGTSGTRSYQETQYF.

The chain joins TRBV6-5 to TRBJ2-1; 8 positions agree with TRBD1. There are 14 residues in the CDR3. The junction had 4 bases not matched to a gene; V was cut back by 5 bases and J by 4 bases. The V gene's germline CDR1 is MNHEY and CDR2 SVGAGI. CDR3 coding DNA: TGTGCCAGCAGTACAGGGGGTCGGTACAATGAGCAGTTCTTC. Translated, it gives CASSTGGRYNEQFF.

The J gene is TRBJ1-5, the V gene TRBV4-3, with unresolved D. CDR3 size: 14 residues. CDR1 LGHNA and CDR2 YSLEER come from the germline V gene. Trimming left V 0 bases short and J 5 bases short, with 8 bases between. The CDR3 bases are TGCGCCAGCAGCCAAGAAAGGAATGATCAGCCCCAGCATTTT. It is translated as CASSQERNDQPQHF.

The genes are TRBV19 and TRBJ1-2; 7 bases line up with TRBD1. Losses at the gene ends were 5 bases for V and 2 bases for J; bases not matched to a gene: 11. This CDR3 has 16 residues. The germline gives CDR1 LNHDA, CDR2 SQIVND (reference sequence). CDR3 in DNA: TGTGCCAGTAGTCCGTGGACAGGCCGTTTAAACTATGGCTACACCTTC. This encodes CASSPWTGRLNYGYTF.

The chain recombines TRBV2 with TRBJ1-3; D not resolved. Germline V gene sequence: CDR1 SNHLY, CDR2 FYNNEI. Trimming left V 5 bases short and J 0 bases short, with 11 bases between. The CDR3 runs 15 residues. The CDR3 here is CASSYRLRSGNTIYF. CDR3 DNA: TGTGCCAGCAGTTATAGATTACGCTCTGGAAACACCATATATTTT. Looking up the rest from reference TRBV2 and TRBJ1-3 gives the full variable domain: EPEVTQTPSHQVTQMGQEVILRCVPISNHLYFYWYRQILGQKVEFLVSFYNNEISEKSEIFDDQFSVERPDGSNFTLKIRSTKLEDSAMYFCASSYRLRSGNTIYFGEGSWLTVV.

In nucleotides, the CDR3 is TGTGCCATCAGTGCAGGGTTAGACGGAAACACCATATATTTT. Translation gives CAISAGLDGNTIYF. The chain carries TRBV10-3 and TRBJ1-3; TRBD1 might be the D (5 bases). Germline CDR1 reads ENHRY; CDR2 reads SYGVKD. Trimming shortened V by 4 bases and J by 4 bases, and 11 bases separated the two germline ends. CDR3 size: 14 residues.

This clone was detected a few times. CDR3 region: CASSLGQGGRYGYTF. Written as DNA, the CDR3 is TGTGCCAGCAGCTTGGGTCAGGGAGGGAGGTATGGCTACACCTTC. The gene calls are TRBV5-4 and TRBJ1-2; weak D call: TRBD1 (5 bases). The CDR3 has 15 amino acids. Germline CDR1 SGHNT, CDR2 YYREEE (reference sequence). With 0 bases removed from V and 5 bases from J, the gap between germline ends came to 14 bases. The full variable domain, rest sourced from reference TRBV5-4 and TRBJ1-2, is ETGVTQSPTHLIKTRGQQVTLRCSSQSGHNTVSWYQQALGQGPQFIFQYYREEENGRGNFPPRFSGLQFPNYSSELNVNALELDDSALYLCASSLGQGGRYGYTFGSGTRLTVV.

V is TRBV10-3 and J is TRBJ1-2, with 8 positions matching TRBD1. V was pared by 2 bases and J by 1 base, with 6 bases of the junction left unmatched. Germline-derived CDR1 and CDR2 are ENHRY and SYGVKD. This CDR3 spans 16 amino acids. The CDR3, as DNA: TGTGCCATCAGTGAGGGAAGACAGGGGATTAACTATGGCTACACCTTC. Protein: CAISEGRQGINYGYTF.

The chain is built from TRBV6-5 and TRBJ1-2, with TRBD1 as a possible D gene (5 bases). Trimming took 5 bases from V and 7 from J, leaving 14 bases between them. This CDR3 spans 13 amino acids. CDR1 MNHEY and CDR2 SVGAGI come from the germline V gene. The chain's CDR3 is CASSPDNWGGYTF. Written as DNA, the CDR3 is TGTGCCAGCAGTCCGGACAATTGGGGTGGCTACACCTTC.

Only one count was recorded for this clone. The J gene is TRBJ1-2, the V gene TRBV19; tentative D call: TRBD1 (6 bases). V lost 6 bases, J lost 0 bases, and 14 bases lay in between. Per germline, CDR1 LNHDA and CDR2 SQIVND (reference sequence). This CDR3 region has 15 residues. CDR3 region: CASRGAGESNYGYTF. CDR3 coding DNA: TGTGCCAGTAGAGGAGCAGGGGAATCTAACTATGGCTACACCTTC.

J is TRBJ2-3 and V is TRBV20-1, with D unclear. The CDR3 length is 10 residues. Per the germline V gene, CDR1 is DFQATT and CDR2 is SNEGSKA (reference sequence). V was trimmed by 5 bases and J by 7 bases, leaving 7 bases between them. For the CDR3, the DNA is TGCAGTGCTGTTGAGTATACGCAGTATTTT. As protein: CSAVEYTQYF.

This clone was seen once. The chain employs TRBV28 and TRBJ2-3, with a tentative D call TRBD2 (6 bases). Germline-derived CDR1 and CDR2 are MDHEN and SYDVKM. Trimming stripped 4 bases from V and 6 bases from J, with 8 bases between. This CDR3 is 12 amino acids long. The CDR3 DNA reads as TGTGCCAGCAGTTCAGGGAGGGATACGCAGTATTTT. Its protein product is CASSSGRDTQYF.

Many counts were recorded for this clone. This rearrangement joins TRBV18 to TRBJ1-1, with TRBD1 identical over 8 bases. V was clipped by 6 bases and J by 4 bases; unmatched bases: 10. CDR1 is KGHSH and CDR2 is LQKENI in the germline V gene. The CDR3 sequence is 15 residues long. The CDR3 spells CASSLAGTGLTEAFF. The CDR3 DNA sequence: TGTGCCAGCTCGCTAGCCGGGACAGGTCTCACTGAAGCTTTCTTT.